This TCR beta chain emerged from a study of early T cells in non-severe SARS-CoV-2 infection. As part of library construction, unique molecular identifiers were attached to individual cDNA molecules. TCRdb reprocessed the 5' RACE reads via MiXCR and lists one record per CDR3 protein. The table has 75,000 to 100,000 distinct CDR3 sequences, 16% seen once. V was cut by 3 bases and J by 0 bases, with 14 bases left in between. CDR1 MNHEY and CDR2 SMNVEV come from the germline V gene (reference sequence). The CDR3 runs to 17 residues. The chain carries TRBV27 and TRBJ2-2; D gene ambiguous. The origin of this receptor is an adult who was a healthcare worker with PCR-confirmed SARS-CoV-2 infection or an uninfected control (not recorded which). The sequencing input was whole blood. The CDR3 DNA sequence: TGTGCCAGCAGTTTGATTTCAGGATACGCGAACACCGGGGAGCTGTTTTTT. Amino acid sequence: CASSLISGYANTGELFF.